A single T cell receptor (beta chain) is shown here with its context. The V end was cut by 7 bases, the J end by 0 bases, with 15 bases between. CDR3 length: 15 residues. CDR1 MNHEY and CDR2 SVGAGI come from the germline V gene. This sample is part of a study of blood T cell repertoires in COVID-19. Per the study methods: Amplification from reference gene primers served as the basis for estimated nucleated cell counts. The method was immunoSEQ multiplex PCR; TCRdb's version includes in-frame clones alone and lacks a portion of them. V and J calls and clone size are given by that table; D and trimming were obtained from the DNA. This table holds fewer than 75,000 clones, 75% to 80% found once.

The rearrangement uses TRBV6-5 and TRBJ1-1, with no clear D. Sequences were obtained from peripheral blood. This sequence originates from a woman in her sixties or seventies with acute or convalescent COVID-19. The DNA of the CDR3 is TGTGCCAGCATCCAGCGTATCCCATTGAACACTGAAGCTTTCTTT. Encoded protein: CASIQRIPLNTEAFF.